This T cell receptor (beta chain) was observed in a study of T cell changes during pregnancy in multiple sclerosis. The V gene end was trimmed by 3 bases and the J gene end by 6 bases; junction bases not matched to a gene: 11. Germline CDR1 reads SGHDT; CDR2 reads YYEEEE. This CDR3 is 16 amino acids long. The data were produced by immunoSEQ multiplex PCR, yet TCRdb's version contains in-frame clones alone and is incomplete. In the table there are roughly 69,000 clones, roughly 88% of which are singletons. This sequence was found in a female donor with multiple sclerosis, enrolled in a pregnancy study. The chain is built from TRBV5-6 and TRBJ2-7; TRBD2 aligns across 11 bases. The sequencing here drew on peripheral blood, taken in the third trimester of pregnancy. Here the CDR3 DNA reads TGTGCCAGCAGCTCAGTGACTAGCGGGGTCCCTACCGAGCAGTACTTC. This gives the protein CASSSVTSGVPTEQYF.